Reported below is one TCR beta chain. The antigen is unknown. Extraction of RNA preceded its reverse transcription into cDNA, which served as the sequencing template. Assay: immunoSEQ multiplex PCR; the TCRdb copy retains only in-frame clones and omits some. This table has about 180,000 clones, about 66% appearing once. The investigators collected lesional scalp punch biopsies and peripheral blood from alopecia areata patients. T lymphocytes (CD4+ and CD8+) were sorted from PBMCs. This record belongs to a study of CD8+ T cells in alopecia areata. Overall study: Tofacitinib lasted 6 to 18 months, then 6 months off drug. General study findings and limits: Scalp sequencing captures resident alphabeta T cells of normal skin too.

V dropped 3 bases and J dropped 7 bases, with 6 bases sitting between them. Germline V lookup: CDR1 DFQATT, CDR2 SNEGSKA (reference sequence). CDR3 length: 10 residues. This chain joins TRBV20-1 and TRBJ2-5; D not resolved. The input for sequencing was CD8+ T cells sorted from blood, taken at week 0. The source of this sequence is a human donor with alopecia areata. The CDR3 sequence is CSASVGTQYF. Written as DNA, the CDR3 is TGCAGTGCTAGCGTAGGGACCCAGTACTTC.